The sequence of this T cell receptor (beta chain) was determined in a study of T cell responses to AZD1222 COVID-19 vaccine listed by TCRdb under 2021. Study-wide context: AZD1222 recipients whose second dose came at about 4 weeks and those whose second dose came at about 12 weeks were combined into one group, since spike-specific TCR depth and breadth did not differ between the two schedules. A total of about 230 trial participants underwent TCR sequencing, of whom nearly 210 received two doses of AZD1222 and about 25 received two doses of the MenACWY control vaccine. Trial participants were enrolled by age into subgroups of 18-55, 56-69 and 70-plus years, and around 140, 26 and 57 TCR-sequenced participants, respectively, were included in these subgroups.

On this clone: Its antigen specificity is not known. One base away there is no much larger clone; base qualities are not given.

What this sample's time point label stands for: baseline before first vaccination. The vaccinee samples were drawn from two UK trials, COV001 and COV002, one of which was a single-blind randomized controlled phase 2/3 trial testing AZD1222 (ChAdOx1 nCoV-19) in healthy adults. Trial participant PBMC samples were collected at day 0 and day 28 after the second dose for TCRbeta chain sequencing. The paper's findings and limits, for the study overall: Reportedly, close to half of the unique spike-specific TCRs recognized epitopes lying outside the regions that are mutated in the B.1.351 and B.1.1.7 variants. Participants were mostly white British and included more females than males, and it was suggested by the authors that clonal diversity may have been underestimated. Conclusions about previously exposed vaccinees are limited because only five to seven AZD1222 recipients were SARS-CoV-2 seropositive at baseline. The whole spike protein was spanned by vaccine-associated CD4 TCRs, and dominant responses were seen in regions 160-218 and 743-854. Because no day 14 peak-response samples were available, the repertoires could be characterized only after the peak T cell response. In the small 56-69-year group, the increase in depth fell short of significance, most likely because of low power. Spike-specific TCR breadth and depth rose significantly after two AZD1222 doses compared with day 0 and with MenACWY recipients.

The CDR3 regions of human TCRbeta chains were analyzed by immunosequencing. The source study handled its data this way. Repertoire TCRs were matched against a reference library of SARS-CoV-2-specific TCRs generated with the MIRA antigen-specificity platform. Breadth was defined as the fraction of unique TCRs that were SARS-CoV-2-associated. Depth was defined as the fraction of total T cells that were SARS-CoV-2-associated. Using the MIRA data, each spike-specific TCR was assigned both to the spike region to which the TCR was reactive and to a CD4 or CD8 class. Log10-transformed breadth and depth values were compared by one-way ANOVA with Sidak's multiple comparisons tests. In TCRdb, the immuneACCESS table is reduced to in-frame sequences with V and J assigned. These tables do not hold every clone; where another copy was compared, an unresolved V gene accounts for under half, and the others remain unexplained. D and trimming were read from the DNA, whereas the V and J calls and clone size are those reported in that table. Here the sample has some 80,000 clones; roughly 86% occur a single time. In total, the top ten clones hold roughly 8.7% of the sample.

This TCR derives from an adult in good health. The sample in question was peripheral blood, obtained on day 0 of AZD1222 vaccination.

The CDR3 corresponds to CASSLSPAGTYEQYF. Read as DNA, the sequence is TGTGCCAGCAGCTTAAGCCCTGCAGGTACTTACGAGCAGTACTTC. Rearrangement joined TRBV7-3 to TRBJ2-7, with the D gene call left open. V lost 1 base and J lost 4 bases; the stretch between them is 14 bases long. The CDR3 goes from the cysteine to the phenylalanine over 15 residues. Solely the CDR3 DNA is kept, with 45 bases framed from the first base. Sequences SGHTA (CDR1) and FQGTGA (CDR2) are obtained from the germline V gene.